This T cell receptor beta chain was retrieved from a study of blood T cell repertoires in COVID-19. Overall study context: From the United States, Italy and Spain came samples of acute and convalescent COVID-19.

Cohorts were based on clinical histories the participants reported. Assay: immunoSEQ multiplex PCR; the TCRdb copy retains only in-frame clones and omits some. The sample holds over 200,000 clones, approximately 87% seen once. Sequencing was done on a sample of PBMCs or T cells enriched from blood (not recorded which). The source of this sequence is a woman aged 50 to 65 in a cohort exposed to, infected with or recovered from COVID-19 (not recorded which).

Written as DNA, the CDR3 is TGTGCCTCAGGGACAGCGGGAAACACCATATATTTT. It translates to CASGTAGNTIYF. The gene calls are TRBV2 and TRBJ1-3; 7 bases are a match to TRBD1. Per the germline V gene, CDR1 is SNHLY and CDR2 is FYNNEI. CDR3 length: 12 amino acids. Trimming at V came to 11 bases and at J to 4 bases, leaving 5 bases not matched to a gene.